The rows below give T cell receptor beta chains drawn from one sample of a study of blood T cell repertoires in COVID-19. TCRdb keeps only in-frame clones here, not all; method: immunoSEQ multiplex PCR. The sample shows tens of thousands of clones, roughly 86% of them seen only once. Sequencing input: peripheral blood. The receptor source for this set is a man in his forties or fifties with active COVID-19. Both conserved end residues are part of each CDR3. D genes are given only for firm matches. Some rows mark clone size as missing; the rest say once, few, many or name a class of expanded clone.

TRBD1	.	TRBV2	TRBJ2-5	CASSEGTGASQETQYF	TGTGCCAGCAGTGAAGGGACAGGGGCGAGCCAAGAGACCCAGTACTTC
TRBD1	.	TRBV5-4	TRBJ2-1	CASSPDRVAYNEQFF	TGTGCCAGCAGCCCGGACAGGGTGGCCTACAATGAGCAGTTCTTC
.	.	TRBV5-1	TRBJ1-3	CASSSDLTRAGGNTIYF	TGCGCCAGCAGCTCCGACCTTACACGGGCGGGTGGAAACACCATATATTTT
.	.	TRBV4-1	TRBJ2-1	CASSQVGEAYNEQFF	TGCGCCAGCAGCCAAGTAGGAGAGGCCTACAATGAGCAGTTCTTC
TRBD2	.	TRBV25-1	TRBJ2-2	CASSFPGGDTGELFF	TGTGCCAGCAGTTTTCCGGGAGGAGACACCGGGGAGCTGTTTTTT
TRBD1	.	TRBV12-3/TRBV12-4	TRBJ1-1	CASSITGVPEAFF	TGTGCCAGCAGCATTACAGGGGTTCCTGAAGCTTTCTTT
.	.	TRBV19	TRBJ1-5	CASSIGGDSNQPQHF	TGTGCCAGTAGTATCGGGGGGGATAGCAATCAGCCCCAGCATTTT
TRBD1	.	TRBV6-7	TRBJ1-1	CASTRGGQGTMNTEAFF	TGTGCCAGCACCCGGGGGGGACAGGGGACCATGAACACTGAAGCTTTCTTT
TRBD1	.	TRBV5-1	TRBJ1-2	CASSFETGSYGYTF	TGCGCCAGCAGCTTCGAGACAGGGTCCTATGGCTACACCTTC
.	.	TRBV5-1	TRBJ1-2	CASSPGSYAPSYTF	TGCGCCAGCAGCCCAGGCAGCTACGCCCCCTCTTACACCTTC
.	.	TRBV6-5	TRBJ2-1	CASSSSQDPSYNEQFF	TGTGCCAGCAGTTCCTCCCAGGATCCGTCCTACAATGAGCAGTTCTTC
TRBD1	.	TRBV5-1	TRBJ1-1	CASSQLTGALNTEAFF	TGCGCCAGCAGCCAGCTGACAGGGGCCTTGAACACTGAAGCTTTCTTT
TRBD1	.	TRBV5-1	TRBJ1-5	CASSLGQGLNQPQHF	TGCGCCAGCAGCTTGGGACAGGGTCTCAATCAGCCCCAGCATTTT
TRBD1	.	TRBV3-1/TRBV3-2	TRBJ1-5	CASSQEGTGYQPQHF	TGTGCCAGCAGCCAAGAGGGGACAGGGTATCAGCCCCAGCATTTT
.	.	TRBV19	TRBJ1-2	CASSTQAGVYGYTF	TGTGCCAGTAGTACCCAAGCCGGGGTTTACGGCTACACCTTC
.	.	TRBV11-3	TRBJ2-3	CASSPEGVLSRTDTQYF	TGTGCCAGCAGCCCCGAGGGGGTCCTAAGCCGCACAGATACGCAGTATTTT
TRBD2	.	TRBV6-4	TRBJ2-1	CASSDGGLAGSSYNEQFF	TGTGCCAGCAGTGACGGGGGGCTAGCGGGGAGCTCCTACAATGAGCAGTTCTTC
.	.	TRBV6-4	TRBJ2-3	CASSEIGGAHRASTQYF	TGTGCCAGCAGTGAGATTGGGGGGGCCCACCGCGCCAGCACGCAGTATTTT
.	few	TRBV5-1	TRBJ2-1	CASSLTTGFGNEQFF	TGCGCCAGCAGCTTGACAACAGGGTTCGGCAATGAGCAGTTCTTC
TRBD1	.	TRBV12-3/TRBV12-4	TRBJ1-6	CASQGVANSPLHF	TGTGCCAGCCAGGGGGTGGCAAATTCACCCCTCCACTTT
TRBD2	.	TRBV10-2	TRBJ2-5	CASAPLLAGGETQYF	TGCGCCAGCGCCCCTCTCCTAGCGGGAGGGGAGACCCAGTACTTC
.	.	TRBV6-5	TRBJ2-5	CASSPGHPKETQYF	TGTGCCAGCAGTCCGGGACACCCTAAAGAGACCCAGTACTTC
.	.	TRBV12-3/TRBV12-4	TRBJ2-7	CASRSAGYYEQYF	TGTGCCAGCAGGTCGGCGGGTTATTACGAGCAGTACTTC
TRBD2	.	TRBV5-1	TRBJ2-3	CASSLGRTSGSTDTQYF	TGCGCCAGCAGCTTGGGTAGGACTAGCGGGTCCACAGATACGCAGTATTTT
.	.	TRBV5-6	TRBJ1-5	CASSVQGGSNQPQHF	TGTGCCAGCAGCGTGCAGGGAGGTAGCAATCAGCCCCAGCATTTT
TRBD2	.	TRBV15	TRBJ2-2	CATSAFTSGRSGELFF	TGTGCCACCAGTGCATTCACTAGCGGGAGATCCGGGGAGCTGTTTTTT
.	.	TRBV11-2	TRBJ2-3	CASSLRGMGDTQYF	TGTGCCAGCAGCTTACGGGGGATGGGAGATACGCAGTATTTT
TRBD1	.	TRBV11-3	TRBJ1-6	CASSPMSRQGGNSPLHF	TGTGCCAGCAGCCCCATGAGCCGACAGGGAGGAAATTCACCCCTCCACTTT
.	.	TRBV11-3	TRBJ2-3	CASSLQGSNTQYF	TGTGCCAGCAGCTTACAGGGATCTAATACGCAGTATTTT
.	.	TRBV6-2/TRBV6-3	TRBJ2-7	CASSYSGTSYEQYF	TGTGCCAGCAGTTACTCCGGGACATCCTACGAGCAGTACTTC
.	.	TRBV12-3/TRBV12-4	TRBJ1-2	CASSFNLNYGYTF	TGTGCCAGCAGTTTTAATTTGAACTATGGCTACACCTTC
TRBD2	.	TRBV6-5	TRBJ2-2	CGTGGLGFTGELFF	TGTGGGACCGGGGGACTAGGGTTCACCGGGGAGCTGTTTTTT
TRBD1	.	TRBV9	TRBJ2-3	CASSVRWDSVLTQYF	TGTGCCAGCAGCGTGAGGTGGGACAGTGTCCTTACGCAGTATTTT
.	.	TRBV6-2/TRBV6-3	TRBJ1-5	CASSNGGLQQPQHF	TGTGCCAGCAGCAACGGGGGACTCCAACAGCCCCAGCATTTT
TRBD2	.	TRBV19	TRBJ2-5	CASSIDSGQGETQYF	TGTGCCAGTAGTATAGATAGCGGGCAGGGAGAGACCCAGTACTTC
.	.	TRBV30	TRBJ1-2	CAWKKEFQNYGYTF	TGTGCCTGGAAAAAAGAATTCCAGAACTATGGCTACACCTTC
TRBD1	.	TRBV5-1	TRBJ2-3	CASSLGDSYTDTQYF	TGCGCCAGCAGCTTGGGGGACAGCTACACAGATACGCAGTATTTT
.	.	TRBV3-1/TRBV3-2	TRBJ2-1	CASSQVSVGEQFF	TGTGCCAGCAGCCAAGTCTCGGTGGGCGAGCAGTTCTTC
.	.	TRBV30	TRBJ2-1	CAWRDGLHPSYNEQFF	TGTGCCTGGAGGGATGGGCTCCATCCCTCCTACAATGAGCAGTTCTTC
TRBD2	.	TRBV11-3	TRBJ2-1	CASSLSLAGEVEQFF	TGTGCCAGCAGCTTATCCCTAGCGGGAGAGGTTGAGCAGTTCTTC
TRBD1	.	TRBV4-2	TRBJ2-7	CASSRTGTGLYEQYF	TGTGCCAGCAGCAGGACCGGGACAGGGTTGTACGAGCAGTACTTC
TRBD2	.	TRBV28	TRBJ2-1	CASSSGLVEQFF	TGTGCCAGCAGTTCGGGACTAGTTGAGCAGTTCTTC
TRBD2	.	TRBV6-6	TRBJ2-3	CASRDGLAGHTDTQYF	TGTGCCAGCAGGGATGGACTAGCGGGTCACACAGATACGCAGTATTTT
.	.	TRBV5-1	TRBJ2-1	CASREGLATYNEQFF	TGCGCCAGCAGGGAGGGGCTAGCGACCTACAATGAGCAGTTCTTC
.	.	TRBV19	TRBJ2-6	CASRPWAKGLLGANVLTF	TGTGCCAGTCGGCCGTGGGCCAAGGGGTTACTTGGGGCCAACGTCCTGACTTTC
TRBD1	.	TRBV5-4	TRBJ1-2	CASSGSRQGARGYTF	TGTGCCAGCAGCGGCTCCCGACAGGGGGCGCGGGGCTACACCTTC